This passage covers 21 T cell receptor beta chains from one sample sequenced in a study of beta chain features in type 1 diabetes. The study reverse transcribed the entire isolated RNA, so it sequenced expressed TCRB transcripts. Profiled with immunoSEQ multiplex PCR; TCRdb holds only in-frame clones, not every one. The sample has 150,000 to 200,000 clones, approximately 8.4% seen once. Sequencing was performed on central memory CD4+ T cells from blood. The source is a woman between 18 and 29 years old in good health.

The genes are TRBV7-9 and TRBJ2-5; D is possibly TRBD2 (6 bases). Per the germline V gene, CDR1 is SEHNR and CDR2 is FQNEAQ (reference sequence). V gave up 5 bases and J gave up 2 bases, with 18 bases separating them. The CDR3 sequence is 16 residues long. The CDR3 loop reads CASSVPLGRRQETQYF. DNA for the CDR3: TGTGCCAGCAGCGTCCCCCTGGGGAGGAGACAAGAGACCCAGTACTTC. Using reference TRBV7-9 and TRBJ2-5 for the parts outside the CDR3, the full variable domain is DTGVSQNPRHKITKRGQNVTFRCDPISEHNRLYWYRQTLGQGPEFLTYFQNEAQLEKSRLLSDRFSAERPKGSFSTLEIQRTEQGDSAMYLCASSVPLGRRQETQYFGPGTRLLVL.

This clone has a handful of counts. The chain combines TRBV13 with TRBJ2-2; 12 nucleotides match TRBD2. The CDR3 has 17 amino acids. The J segment lost 2 bases and the V segment lost 4 bases, leaving 5 bases of the junction unmatched. Germline CDR1 PRHDT, CDR2 FYEKMQ (reference sequence). The CDR3 DNA reads TGTGCCAGCAGCTCATCGACTAGCGGGAGTAACACCGGGGAGCTGTTTTTT. Translation gives CASSSSTSGSNTGELFF.

This clone was seen a few times. The rearrangement uses TRBV5-6 and TRBJ2-3, with 9 bases matching TRBD1. Germline CDR1 is SGHDT and CDR2 is YYEEEE. The CDR3 covers 14 residues. Trimming took 4 bases from V and 5 from J; bases not matched to a gene: 5. The CDR3 spells CASSDGTGLDTQYF. The CDR3 region has the DNA TGTGCCAGCAGCGACGGGACAGGGTTAGATACGCAGTATTTT. Filled out from reference TRBV5-6 and TRBJ2-3, the complete variable domain reads DAGVTQSPTHLIKTRGQQVTLRCSPKSGHDTVSWYQQALGQGPQFIFQYYEEEERQRGNFPDRFSGHQFPNYSSELNVNALLLGDSALYLCASSDGTGLDTQYFGPGTRLTVL.

The J gene is TRBJ2-7, the V gene TRBV5-1, with TRBD1 matching over 7 bases. Germline V gene lookup returns CDR1 SGHRS and CDR2 YFSETQ. The CDR3 runs 14 residues. Trimming cost V 4 bases and J 2 bases; bases outside gene matches: 6. CDR3 coding DNA: TGCGCCAGCAGCCCGGGACAGAGAGCCTACGAGCAGTACTTC. The encoded protein is CASSPGQRAYEQYF.

V is TRBV7-8 and J is TRBJ1-5, with D maybe TRBD1 (5 bases). Germline lookup yields CDR1 SGHVS and CDR2 FQNEAQ. This CDR3 has 16 amino acids. The ends were cut back, 1 base at V and 3 bases at J, with 13 bases in the middle. CDR3 in DNA: TGTGCCAGCAGCTTAGAATGGGGCGCGGACAATCAGCCCCAGCATTTT. The encoded protein is CASSLEWGADNQPQHF.

The chain joins TRBV7-9 to TRBJ1-4; 9 bases match TRBD1. Germline CDR1 SEHNR, CDR2 FQNEAQ (reference sequence). CDR3 length: 14 amino acids. V was pared by 5 bases and J by 5 bases, with 3 bases of the junction left unmatched. The CDR3 bases are TGTGCCAGCAGCCAGGGACAGGGAAATGAAAAACTGTTTTTT. It is translated as CASSQGQGNEKLFF.

The V call is TRBV2, the J call TRBJ1-1, with 7 bases aligning to TRBD1. CDR1 and CDR2 (germline): SNHLY, FYNNEI. Trimming cost V 1 base and J 1 base; bases outside gene matches: 3. There are 15 residues in the CDR3. CDR3 protein: CASSEGGTANTEAFF. CDR3 DNA: TGTGCCAGCAGTGAAGGAGGGACAGCGAACACTGAAGCTTTCTTT. The full variable domain, its missing parts supplied by reference TRBV2 and TRBJ1-1, is EPEVTQTPSHQVTQMGQEVILRCVPISNHLYFYWYRQILGQKVEFLVSFYNNEISEKSEIFDDQFSVERPDGSNFTLKIRSTKLEDSAMYFCASSEGGTANTEAFFGQGTRLTVV.

This clone was seen a few times. The CDR3 nucleotides are TGTGCCAGCAGGTCGGGGGACTCCGGCAATGAGCAGTTCTTC. Translating it yields CASRSGDSGNEQFF. The V and J genes are TRBV9 and TRBJ2-1, with a possible D match to TRBD2 (6 bases). This CDR3 has 14 residues. The V gene's germline CDR1 is SGDLS and CDR2 YYNGEE. Trimming cost V 5 bases and J 6 bases, with 15 bases left between them.

J is TRBJ2-6 and V is TRBV27; maybe TRBD1 (6 bases). CDR1 and CDR2 from the germline V gene are MNHEY and SMNVEV (reference sequence). This CDR3 is built from 18 residues. V lost 4 bases to trimming and J lost 0 bases, with 16 bases between them. The CDR3 protein is CASSSMDSGLSGANVLTF. The CDR3 DNA reads TGTGCCAGCAGTTCGATGGACAGTGGCCTCTCTGGGGCCAACGTCCTGACTTTC. Full variable domain (remainder filled in from reference TRBV27 and TRBJ2-6): EAQVTQNPRYLITVTGKKLTVTCSQNMNHEYMSWYRQDPGLGLRQIYYSMNVEVTDKGDVPEGYKVSRKEKRNFPLILESPSPNQTSLYFCASSSMDSGLSGANVLTFGAGSRLTVL.

The sample holds many counts of this clone. The genes are TRBV4-3 and TRBJ2-2; TRBD1 is a possible D gene (5 bases). The V gene's germline CDR1 is LGHNA and CDR2 YSLEER. V lost 1 base and J lost 5, with 11 bases in between. This CDR3 has 15 amino acids. The CDR3 DNA reads TGCGCCAGCAGCCAAGGGGTAGCAGGGACCGGGGAGCTGTTTTTT. Translation gives CASSQGVAGTGELFF.

The rearrangement joins TRBV30 to TRBJ2-5; TRBD2 matches 8 bases. After removal of 4 bases from V and 2 bases from J, the junction contained 9 bases not matched to a gene. The germline V gene encodes CDR1 GTSNPN and CDR2 SVGIG (reference sequence). The CDR3 runs 15 residues. The CDR3 here is CAWNRAGGVQETQYF. CDR3 in DNA: TGTGCCTGGAATAGGGCGGGAGGAGTTCAAGAGACCCAGTACTTC.

This clone was detected only a few times. The chain has TRBV9 and TRBJ2-4; D may be TRBD2 (5 bases). V lost 4 bases, J lost 7 bases, and 15 bases lay in between. The CDR3 has 14 amino acids. Germline V lookup: CDR1 SGDLS, CDR2 YYNGEE. For the CDR3, the DNA is TGTGCCAGCAGCTTCGGGGTTGGCGTGAACATTCAGTACTTC. This codes for CASSFGVGVNIQYF.

This clone came up many times. The rearrangement uses TRBV5-6 and TRBJ2-1; possibly TRBD1 for D (5 bases). Trimming pared 4 bases from V and 0 bases from J, leaving 14 bases between. Germline CDR1 SGHDT, CDR2 YYEEEE. The CDR3 length is 16 residues. The CDR3 DNA is TGTGCCAGCAGCACGCTGACAGTTAGCTCCTACAATGAGCAGTTCTTC. Its translation: CASSTLTVSSYNEQFF.

The CDR3 loop is CATTPPGKPTDTQYF. CDR3 in DNA: TGTGCCACCACTCCCCCGGGGAAGCCCACAGATACGCAGTATTTT. The gene calls are TRBV10-3 and TRBJ2-3; weak D call: TRBD2 (5 bases). The germline V and J ends were trimmed by 10 bases and 2 bases, with 19 bases remaining between them. Germline CDR1 reads ENHRY; CDR2 reads SYGVKD. CDR3 length: 15 residues.

The sample holds a few counts of this clone. The gene calls are TRBV9 and TRBJ1-5; TRBD1 agrees at 7 bases. The CDR3 has 16 residues. The germline CDR1 and CDR2 sequences are SGDLS and YYNGEE. The V gene end was trimmed by 0 bases and the J gene end by 3 bases; junction bases not matched to a gene: 6. In DNA form, the CDR3 reads TGTGCCAGCAGCGTAGTAGGGGACAGCCTCAATCAGCCCCAGCATTTT. Amino acids: CASSVVGDSLNQPQHF.

This clone came up a few times. V is TRBV19 and J is TRBJ2-5; possibly TRBD1 for D (5 bases). The CDR3 totals 13 residues. The V end was cut by 6 bases, the J end by 2 bases, with 10 bases between. Germline V gives CDR1 LNHDA, CDR2 SQIVND (reference sequence). The CDR3 protein is CASRRGLQETQYF. The CDR3 DNA sequence: TGTGCCAGTAGAAGGGGTCTTCAAGAGACCCAGTACTTC.

This chain connects TRBV19 to TRBJ2-7, with 10 nucleotides matching TRBD1. V lost 8 bases and J lost 3; bases outside the gene matches: 10. The germline gives CDR1 LNHDA, CDR2 SQIVND (reference sequence). CDR3 length: 15 residues. CDR3 amino acids: CASRDRGTLGYEQYF. CDR3 coding DNA: TGTGCCAGTCGGGACAGGGGCACCCTTGGCTACGAGCAGTACTTC.

The chain links TRBV11-2 to TRBJ1-2; 7 nucleotides agree with TRBD1. CDR1 and CDR2 from the germline V gene are SGHAT and FQNNGV. The ends lost 5 bases at V and 3 bases at J; junction bases unmatched: 9. CDR3 size: 15 residues. CDR3 residues: CASSMEGAQDYGYTF. The CDR3 nucleotides are TGTGCCAGCAGCATGGAGGGGGCGCAAGACTATGGCTACACCTTC.

This clone was observed many times. This sequence joins TRBV18 and TRBJ1-5, with 10 bases identical to TRBD1. Germline-derived CDR1 and CDR2 are KGHSH and LQKENI. V was pared by 3 bases and J by 1 base, with 0 bases of the junction left unmatched. This CDR3 spans 15 amino acids. The CDR3 here is CASSPGQGSNQPQHF. For the CDR3, the DNA is TGTGCCAGCTCACCGGGACAGGGGAGCAATCAGCCCCAGCATTTT.

The DNA of the CDR3 is TGTGCCAGCAGCCAAGGACCTAACCAGCCGGGATTCCAAGAGACCCAGTACTTC. Amino acids: CASSQGPNQPGFQETQYF. The chain links TRBV14 to TRBJ2-5, with a weak D call TRBD2 (5 bases). The CDR3 totals 18 residues. The V end was cut by 1 base, the J end by 1 base, with 19 bases between. The germline V gene encodes CDR1 SGHDN and CDR2 FVKESK. The full variable domain, rest sourced from reference TRBV14 and TRBJ2-5, is EAGVTQFPSHSVIEKGQTVTLRCDPISGHDNLYWYRRVMGKEIKFLLHFVKESKQDESGMPNNRFLAERTGGTYSTLKVQPAELEDSGVYFCASSQGPNQPGFQETQYFGPGTRLLVL.

This rearrangement joins TRBV5-1 to TRBJ2-3, with TRBD1 matching 7 bases. This CDR3 contains 16 residues. V lost 4 bases, J lost 2 bases, and 10 bases stayed unmatched. Germline CDR1 is SGHRS and CDR2 is YFSETQ. The CDR3 region has the DNA TGCGCCAGCAGCCTCGCCCTCAGGGGGAACACAGATACGCAGTATTTT. Translation gives CASSLALRGNTDTQYF.